A single sample gave rise to the 28 T cell receptor beta chains below, sequenced in a study of T-cell memory formation after mild COVID-19. TCRdb used MiXCR to reprocess the 5' RACE reads, holding one entry per CDR3 protein. The table includes about 340,000 distinct CDR3 sequences, 13% detected once. Source material: PBMCs or a T cell subset sorted from them (not recorded which). These receptors came from a man younger than 35 who had mild COVID-19 (a few samples of this study predate the infection). Cell type and time point are not known.

The chain couples TRBV5-4 to TRBJ1-2; the D gene is possibly TRBD1 (5 bases). V dropped 1 base and J dropped 4 bases, with 17 bases sitting between them. In germline, CDR1 is SGHNT, CDR2 YYREEE (reference sequence). This CDR3 has 16 amino acids. CDR3 in DNA: TGTGCCAGCAGCTTGCTGAGGGGAGCCGCCCCCTATGGCTACACCTTC. Translation: CASSLLRGAAPYGYTF.

This CDR3 reads CSASLNEKLFF. CDR3 bases: TGCAGTGCTAGTCTCAATGAAAAACTGTTTTTT. This chain links TRBV20-1 with TRBJ1-4; D is uncertain. The V end was cut by 3 bases, the J end by 5 bases, with 4 bases between. The CDR3 runs to 11 residues. Germline V lookup: CDR1 DFQATT, CDR2 SNEGSKA (reference sequence).

The gene calls are TRBV7-9 and TRBJ1-2; the match to TRBD1 covers 9 bases. Trimming at V came to 4 bases and at J to 6 bases, leaving 6 bases not matched to a gene. The CDR3 loop spans 14 amino acids. CDR1 and CDR2 (germline): SEHNR, FQNEAQ (reference sequence). The CDR3 sequence is CASSSGQGTHGYTF. For the CDR3, the DNA is TGTGCCAGCAGCTCGGGACAGGGTACTCATGGCTACACCTTC.

The J gene is TRBJ2-2, the V gene TRBV7-2; D is unclear. Germline CDR1 is SGHTA and CDR2 is FQGNSA. The V gene lost 2 bases and the J gene lost 5 bases, with 12 bases spanning the gap. CDR3 length equals 15 residues. DNA for the CDR3: TGTGCCAGCAGCTTAACGGGTACTCCTACCGGGGAGCTGTTTTTT. This translates into CASSLTGTPTGELFF.

The rearrangement links TRBV7-9 to TRBJ2-1; possible D gene TRBD2, 5 bases. The V gene lost 8 bases and the J gene lost 4 bases, with 18 bases spanning the gap. The CDR3 extends over 15 amino acids. The germline V gene encodes CDR1 SEHNR and CDR2 FQNEAQ (reference sequence). The chain's CDR3 is CASWSLDAKYNEQFF. Written as DNA, the CDR3 is TGTGCCAGCTGGTCACTAGACGCCAAATACAATGAGCAGTTCTTC.

The CDR3 protein is CASSEGTANTEAFF. The CDR3 nucleotides are TGTGCCAGCTCAGAAGGGACAGCGAACACTGAAGCTTTCTTT. The gene calls are TRBV18 and TRBJ1-1; 7 positions agree with TRBD1. The CDR3 has 14 amino acids. Germline lookup yields CDR1 KGHSH and CDR2 LQKENI. V trimming: 5 bases; J trimming: 1 base; junction bases outside the gene matches: 4.

This clonotype was detected only a few times. V usage is TRBV6-2 or TRBV6-3 and J usage is TRBJ2-2; possibly TRBD1 for D (6 bases). Trimming left V 4 bases short and J 1 base short, with 13 bases between. CDR3 length: 16 residues. CDR1 is MNHEY and CDR2 is SVGEGT in the germline V gene. The CDR3 is CASSSFQGRNTGELFF. CDR3 coding DNA: TGTGCCAGCAGTTCCTTTCAGGGGAGGAACACCGGGGAGCTGTTTTTT.

The J gene is TRBJ2-1, the V gene TRBV18; 9 nucleotides align to TRBD2. Germline lookup yields CDR1 KGHSH and CDR2 LQKENI. V was clipped by 3 bases and J by 15 bases; unmatched bases: 12. The CDR3 is made up of 14 amino acids. CDR3 in amino acids: CASSPAAPGLAAFF. In DNA, the CDR3 is TGTGCCAGCTCACCGGCGGCCCCGGGACTAGCAGCGTTCTTC.

This clonotype was recorded a few times. The chain has TRBV19 and TRBJ2-7, with D hard to call. V lost 3 bases, J lost 0 bases, and 6 bases lay in between. CDR3 length equals 13 residues. Germline lookup yields CDR1 LNHDA and CDR2 SQIVND (reference sequence). Here the CDR3 reads CASSIGHSYEQYF. CDR3 bases: TGTGCCAGTAGTATTGGGCACTCCTACGAGCAGTACTTC.

The genes are TRBV5-1 and TRBJ2-7; D remains ambiguous. Per the germline V gene, CDR1 is SGHRS and CDR2 is YFSETQ. This CDR3 has 14 residues. Trimming left V 4 bases short and J 5 bases short, with 16 bases between. The CDR3 sequence: CASSKGFLVDEQYF. The DNA for the CDR3 is TGCGCCAGCAGCAAAGGGTTTTTGGTCGACGAGCAGTACTTC.

This sequence joins TRBV4-3 and TRBJ2-3; D may be TRBD1 (6 bases). V was shortened by 5 bases and J by 2 bases, with 14 bases between the two germline ends. This CDR3 comprises 15 residues. CDR1 is LGHNA, CDR2 YSLEER, per germline. This chain's CDR3 is CASSSLDRNTDTQYF. For the CDR3, the DNA is TGCGCCAGCAGCTCCCTCGACAGGAACACAGATACGCAGTATTTT.

This clonotype has at least ten counts. The chain has TRBV7-2 and TRBJ2-3; TRBD2 matches at 13 bases. J was trimmed by 4 bases and V by 1 base; bases with no gene match: 8. The CDR3 totals 18 residues. Germline V gene data show CDR1 as SGHTA and CDR2 as FQGNSA. CDR3 sequence: CASSLVAGTSGAPDTQYF. The CDR3 DNA sequence: TGTGCCAGCAGCTTAGTTGCCGGGACTAGCGGGGCCCCAGATACGCAGTATTTT.

This clonotype was observed a few times. The chain is built from TRBV4-1 and TRBJ1-2; D is uncertain. CDR1 and CDR2 (germline): MGHRA, YSYEKL. This CDR3 is 15 amino acids long. The ends were cut back, 6 bases at V and 0 bases at J, with 14 bases in the middle. The DNA of the CDR3 is TGCGCCAGCAGAAGGGCGGGGATAGCTAACTATGGCTACACCTTC. It yields the protein CASRRAGIANYGYTF.

This clonotype was found a few times. V and J are TRBV4-1 and TRBJ1-4; D remains ambiguous. Trimming removed 0 bases at V and 12 bases at J, with 8 bases between. This CDR3 is built from 12 residues. Germline V lookup: CDR1 MGHRA, CDR2 YSYEKL. CDR3 sequence (DNA): TGCGCCAGCAGCCAAGATTTAGGCGAACTGTTTTTT. Amino acid sequence: CASSQDLGELFF.

The table lists this clonotype with a few counts. The V call is TRBV5-1, the J call TRBJ1-2; TRBD1 matches at 7 bases. Germline CDR1 is SGHRS and CDR2 is YFSETQ. The length of the CDR3 is 14 residues. Trimming took 4 bases from V and 2 from J; bases not matched to a gene: 5. The CDR3 DNA sequence: TGCGCCAGCAGCATACAGGGGCCCAACTATGGCTACACCTTC. Protein product: CASSIQGPNYGYTF.

V is TRBV7-9 and J is TRBJ2-7; 7 bases fit TRBD1. The germline V gene encodes CDR1 SEHNR and CDR2 FQNEAQ (reference sequence). The CDR3 consists of 15 residues. The J segment lost 1 base and the V segment lost 5 bases, leaving 8 bases of the junction unmatched. The CDR3 loop is CASSPPGTASYEQYF. The DNA for the CDR3 is TGTGCCAGCAGCCCTCCTGGGACAGCATCCTACGAGCAGTACTTC.

In this sample, this clonotype turned up a few times. This sequence joins TRBV20-1 and TRBJ2-5; 12 nucleotides agree with TRBD2. The V gene end was trimmed by 6 bases and the J gene end by 7 bases; junction bases not matched to a gene: 9. The CDR3 contains 14 residues. CDR1 and CDR2 from the germline V gene are DFQATT and SNEGSKA (reference sequence). CDR3 bases: TGCAGTGCACAAACTAGCGGGGGGATGGGGACCCAGTACTTC. It is translated as CSAQTSGGMGTQYF.

The chain combines TRBV3-2 with TRBJ2-1; the table gives TRBD2 as D, unverified against the DNA. TRBV3-2 has pseudogene status. This CDR3 region has 14 residues. In nucleotides, the CDR3 is TGTGCCAGCAGCCAAGAGGAGGGAGTGAGTGAGCAGTTCTTC. Translation gives CASSQEEGVSEQFF.

This clonotype was recorded many times. The chain carries TRBV5-1 and TRBJ2-3, with TRBD2 matching 12 bases. V trimming: 7 bases; J trimming: 5 bases; junction bases outside the gene matches: 5. The CDR3 is 14 residues long. CDR1 and CDR2 (germline): SGHRS, YFSETQ. This chain's CDR3 is CASASGGAEDTQYF. The CDR3 bases are TGCGCCAGCGCTAGCGGGGGGGCCGAAGATACGCAGTATTTT.

The chain recombines TRBV5-6 with TRBJ1-6; a weak D match, TRBD1 (5 bases). V was clipped by 2 bases and J by 9 bases, with 12 bases between them. Looked up from germline, CDR1 is SGHDT and CDR2 is YYEEEE. The CDR3 runs 14 residues. Here the CDR3 reads CASSLGWGSSPLHF. Here the CDR3 DNA reads TGTGCCAGCAGCTTAGGCTGGGGCAGTTCACCCCTCCACTTT.

This clonotype was observed a handful of times. V usage is TRBV6-1 and J usage is TRBJ1-6, with 10 bases identical to TRBD1. CDR1 and CDR2 from the germline V gene are MNHNS and SASEGT. CDR3 length: 15 residues. The ends lost 6 bases at V and 8 bases at J; junction bases unmatched: 7. CDR3 sequence: CASRPRGTGDSPLHF. The DNA for the CDR3 is TGTGCCAGCAGACCAAGGGGGACAGGGGATTCACCCCTCCACTTT.

In its sample, this clonotype is medium-sized. This chain joins TRBV29-1 and TRBJ1-1; no clear D. V dropped 3 bases and J dropped 6 bases, with 11 bases sitting between them. The CDR3 spans 12 residues. The germline V gene encodes CDR1 SQVTM and CDR2 ANQGSEA. Written as DNA, the CDR3 is TGCAGCGTTGATGCGGGCAACGCTGAAGCTTTCTTT. This sequence encodes CSVDAGNAEAFF.

The gene calls are TRBV10-3 and TRBJ2-3, with 9 bases that match TRBD2. The length of the CDR3 is 17 residues. Germline V gives CDR1 ENHRY, CDR2 SYGVKD. Trimming removed 3 bases from V and 6 bases from J; junction bases left unmatched: 13. The CDR3 sequence: CAISDSSAGGTLDTQYF. Here the CDR3 DNA reads TGTGCCATCAGTGATTCGTCCGCGGGGGGGACACTGGATACGCAGTATTTT.

The gene calls are TRBV6-6 and TRBJ1-5; D is unresolved. From germline, CDR1 is MNHNY and CDR2 SVGAGI (reference sequence). The CDR3 covers 13 residues. Trimming removed 6 bases at V and 1 base at J, with 7 bases between. The CDR3 nucleotides read TGTGCCAGCAGCACAGTGAGCAATCAGCCCCAGCATTTT. Protein product: CASSTVSNQPQHF.

The chain has TRBV5-1 and TRBJ1-2; D might be TRBD1 (5 bases). This CDR3 region has 14 residues. Germline CDR1 is SGHRS and CDR2 is YFSETQ. V was clipped by 0 bases and J by 6 bases, with 12 bases between them. The CDR3 reads CASSLAAGTHGYTF. The CDR3 DNA follows: TGCGCCAGCAGCTTGGCGGCAGGGACGCATGGCTACACCTTC. The full variable domain, with the rest looked up from reference TRBV5-1 and TRBJ1-2, is KAGVTQTPRYLIKTRGQQVTLSCSPISGHRSVSWYQQTPGQGLQFLFEYFSETQRNKGNFPGRFSGRQFSNSRSEMNVSTLELGDSALYLCASSLAAGTHGYTFGSGTRLTVV.

This sequence joins TRBV20-1 and TRBJ2-6; no clear D. This CDR3 comprises 16 residues. V was pared by 6 bases and J by 0 bases, with 15 bases between. Germline CDR1 reads DFQATT; CDR2 reads SNEGSKA (reference sequence). The DNA of the CDR3 is TGCAGTGCCCCGCTCTCCGGCCTCTCTGGGGCCAACGTCCTGACTTTC. As protein: CSAPLSGLSGANVLTF.

This clonotype has a handful of counts. CDR3 sequence reads: CASSYPTGAHRELFF. In DNA form, the CDR3 reads TGTGCCAGCAGTTATCCTACAGGGGCGCACAGGGAGCTGTTTTTT. This chain joins TRBV6-6 and TRBJ2-2; TRBD1 agrees at 7 bases. The CDR3 covers 15 residues. Germline CDR1 is MNHNY and CDR2 is SVGAGI (reference sequence). With V trimmed by 3 bases and J by 9 bases, 10 bases remained unmatched.

This clonotype was observed a handful of times. CDR3 residues: CASSPRRGDGTEAFF. The CDR3 coding sequence is TGTGCCAGCAGCCCACGGAGGGGGGATGGGACTGAAGCTTTCTTT. V usage is TRBV7-6 and J usage is TRBJ1-1; possible D gene TRBD1, 6 bases. V shed 5 bases and J shed 5 bases, with 18 bases lying between them. The CDR3 length is 15 residues. Looked up from germline, CDR1 is SGHVS and CDR2 is FNYEAQ.